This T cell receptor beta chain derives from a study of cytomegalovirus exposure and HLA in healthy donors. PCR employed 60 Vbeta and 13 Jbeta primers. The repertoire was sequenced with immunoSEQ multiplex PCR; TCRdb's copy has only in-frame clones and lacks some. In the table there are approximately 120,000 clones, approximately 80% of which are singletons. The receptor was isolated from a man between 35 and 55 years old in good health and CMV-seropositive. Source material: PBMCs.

CDR3 DNA sequence: TGTGCCAGCAGCTTACAGGTGAACACTGAAGCTTTCTTT. This gives the protein CASSLQVNTEAFF. J is TRBJ1-1 and V is TRBV11-3; no firm D call. Germline-derived CDR1 and CDR2 are SGHNT and YENEEA. Deletions cut 2 bases from V and 0 bases from J, with 4 bases between. There are 13 residues in the CDR3.